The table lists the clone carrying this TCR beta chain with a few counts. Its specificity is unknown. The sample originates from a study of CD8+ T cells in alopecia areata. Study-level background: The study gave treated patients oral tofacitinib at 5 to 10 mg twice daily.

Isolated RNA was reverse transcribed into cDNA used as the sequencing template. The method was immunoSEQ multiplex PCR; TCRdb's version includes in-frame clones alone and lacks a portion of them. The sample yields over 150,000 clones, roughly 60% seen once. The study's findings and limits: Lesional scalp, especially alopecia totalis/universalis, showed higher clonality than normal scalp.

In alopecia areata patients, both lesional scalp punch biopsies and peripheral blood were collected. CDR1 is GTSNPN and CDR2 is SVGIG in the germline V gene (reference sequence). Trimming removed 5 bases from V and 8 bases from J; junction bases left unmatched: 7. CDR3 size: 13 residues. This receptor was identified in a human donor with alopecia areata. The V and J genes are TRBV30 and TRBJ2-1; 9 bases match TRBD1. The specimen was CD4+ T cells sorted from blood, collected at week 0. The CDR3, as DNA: TGTGCCTGGGGTCCGGGACAGGGACATGAGCAGTTCTTC. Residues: CAWGPGQGHEQFF.